This TCR beta chain originates from a study of T cell repertoires in ileal Crohn's disease. Background on the study: Per sample, around 500 nanograms of biopsy DNA were TCRB immunosequenced.

This clone was recorded only once. Its antigen is not known. TCRdb's copy holds only in-frame clones and misses some; the assay was immunoSEQ multiplex PCR. This table holds about 16,000 clones, more than 85% found once. The time point is: inflamed ileum from the surgical specimen. Regarding the study as a whole: Sorted CD8 T cells held more high-frequency clones than CD4.

CDR1 is LNHDA, CDR2 SQIVND, per germline (reference sequence). V was shortened by 4 bases and J by 10 bases, with 16 bases between the two germline ends. The CDR3 is made up of 14 amino acids. The receptor was isolated from an adult with Crohn's disease. The sequencing input was ileal tissue. The gene calls are TRBV19 and TRBJ1-4; D unresolved. The CDR3 coding sequence is TGTGCCAGTAGTACCGACACGTTTCTGGGAAAACTGTTTTTT. It translates to CASSTDTFLGKLFF.